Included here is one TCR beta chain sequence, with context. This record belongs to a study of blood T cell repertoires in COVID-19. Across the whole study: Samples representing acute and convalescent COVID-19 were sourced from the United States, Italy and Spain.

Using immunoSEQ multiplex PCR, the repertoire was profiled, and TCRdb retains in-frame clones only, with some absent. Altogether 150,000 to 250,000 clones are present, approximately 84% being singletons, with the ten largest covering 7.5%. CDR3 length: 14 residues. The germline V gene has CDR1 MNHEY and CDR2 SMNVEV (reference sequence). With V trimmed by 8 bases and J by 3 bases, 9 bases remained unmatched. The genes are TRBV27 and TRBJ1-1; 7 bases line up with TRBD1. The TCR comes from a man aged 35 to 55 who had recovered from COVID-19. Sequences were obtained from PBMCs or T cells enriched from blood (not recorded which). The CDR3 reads CASWRGQPDTEAFF. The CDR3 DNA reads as TGTGCCAGCTGGCGGGGACAGCCTGACACTGAAGCTTTCTTT.